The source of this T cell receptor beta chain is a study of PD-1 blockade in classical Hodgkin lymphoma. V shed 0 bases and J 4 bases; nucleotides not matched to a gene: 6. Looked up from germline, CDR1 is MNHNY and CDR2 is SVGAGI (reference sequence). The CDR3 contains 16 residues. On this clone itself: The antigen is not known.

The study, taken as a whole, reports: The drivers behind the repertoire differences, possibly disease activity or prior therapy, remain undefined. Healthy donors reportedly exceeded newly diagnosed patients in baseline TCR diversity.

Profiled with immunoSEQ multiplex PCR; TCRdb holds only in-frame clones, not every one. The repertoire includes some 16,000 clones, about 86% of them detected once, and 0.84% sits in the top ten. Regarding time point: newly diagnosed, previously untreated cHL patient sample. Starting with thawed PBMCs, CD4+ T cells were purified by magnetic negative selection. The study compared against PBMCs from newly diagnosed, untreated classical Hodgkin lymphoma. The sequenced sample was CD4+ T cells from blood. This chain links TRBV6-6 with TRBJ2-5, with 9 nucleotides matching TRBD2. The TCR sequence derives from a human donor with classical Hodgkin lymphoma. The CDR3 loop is CASSYSTSGLPETQYF. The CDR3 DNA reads TGTGCCAGCAGTTACTCGACTAGCGGCCTCCCAGAGACCCAGTACTTC.